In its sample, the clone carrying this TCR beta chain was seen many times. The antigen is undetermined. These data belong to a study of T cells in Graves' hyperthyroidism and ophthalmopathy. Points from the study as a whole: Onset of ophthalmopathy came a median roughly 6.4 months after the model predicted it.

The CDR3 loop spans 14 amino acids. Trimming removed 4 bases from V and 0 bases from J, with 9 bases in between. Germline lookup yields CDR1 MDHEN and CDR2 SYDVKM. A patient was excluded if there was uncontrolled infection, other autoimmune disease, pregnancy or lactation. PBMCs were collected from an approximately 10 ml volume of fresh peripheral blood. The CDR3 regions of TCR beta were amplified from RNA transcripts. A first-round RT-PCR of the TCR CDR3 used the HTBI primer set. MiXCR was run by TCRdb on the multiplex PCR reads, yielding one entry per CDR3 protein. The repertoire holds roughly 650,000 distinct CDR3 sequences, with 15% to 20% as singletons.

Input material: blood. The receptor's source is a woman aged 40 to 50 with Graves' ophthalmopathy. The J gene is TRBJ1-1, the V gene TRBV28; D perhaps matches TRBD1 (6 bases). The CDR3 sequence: CASSYRVMNTEAFF. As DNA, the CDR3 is TGTGCCAGCAGTTACAGGGTCATGAACACTGAAGCTTTCTTT.